This T cell receptor (beta chain) was retrieved from a study of OX40 agonist ivuxolimab in advanced cancers. Trimming cost V 4 bases and J 3 bases; bases outside gene matches: 6. This CDR3 is 15 amino acids long. Germline V gene lookup returns CDR1 SGHTA and CDR2 FQGNSA. TCRdb's copy holds only in-frame clones and misses some; the assay was immunoSEQ multiplex PCR. In the table there are tens of thousands of clones, 70% to 80% of which are singletons. The chain links TRBV7-2 to TRBJ1-1, with 9 bases aligning to TRBD1. The clonotype was recovered from an adult with an advanced solid tumor such as melanoma, head and neck, liver or kidney cancer. The sample in question was CD4+ or CD8+ T cells sorted from blood, obtained in a trial of the OX40 agonist ivuxolimab. CDR3 region: CASSSRDRVYTEAFF. The CDR3, as DNA: TGTGCCAGCAGCTCTCGGGACAGGGTGTACACTGAAGCTTTCTTT.